This paragraph reports one TCR beta chain. As yet, its antigen is unknown. CDR1 is SGHRS and CDR2 is YFSETQ in the germline V gene. V shed 4 bases and J 6 bases; nucleotides not matched to a gene: 7. The CDR3 runs to 14 residues. Sequencing used immunoSEQ multiplex PCR; TCRdb keeps in-frame clones, though not all of them. The profile shows around 92,000 clones, 80% to 90% of them singletons. The sample belongs to a study of PD-L1 blockade in urothelial cancer. About the research overall: T cell content in blood samples showed a median of about 150,000. Overall study findings and caveats: Durable benefit was linked to greater 3-week expansion of tumor-associated blood clones.

Time point reported: pretreatment peripheral blood. The receptor was isolated from an elderly woman with urothelial cancer. The specimen was PBMCs, collected around atezolizumab (anti-PD-L1) treatment. The gene calls are TRBV5-1 and TRBJ2-4; 7 bases align to TRBD2. CDR3 DNA: TGCGCCAGCAGCCCCCGGGACTACGGAAACATTCAGTACTTC. Amino acids: CASSPRDYGNIQYF. Filled out from reference TRBV5-1 and TRBJ2-4, the complete variable domain reads KAGVTQTPRYLIKTRGQQVTLSCSPISGHRSVSWYQQTPGQGLQFLFEYFSETQRNKGNFPGRFSGRQFSNSRSEMNVSTLELGDSALYLCASSPRDYGNIQYFGAGTRLSVL.